This record looks at one T cell receptor beta chain sequence and its context. Its cognate antigen is unknown. The data originate from a study of shared clonotypes between healthy human individuals. Background on the study: Aged 18 to 49, the donors were two women and a few men.

CD4+ cell separation produced CD45RA+ naive and CD45RA-negative memory subsets. The authors' processing: ImmunoSEQ junction-only sequences lacked quality scores, so their filtering differed. The assay was immunoSEQ multiplex PCR, and TCRdb's table has in-frame clones only and misses some. V and J calls and clone size are copied from that table; D and trimming were computed from the DNA. Of about 2.4 million clones listed, over 85% are singletons. Findings and limits, study-wide: Depth of sequencing was expected to influence donor clonotype sharing.

The germline gives CDR1 SGHDN, CDR2 FVKESK. V was cut by 0 bases and J by 0 bases, with 8 bases left in between. This CDR3 region has 15 residues. Sequencing was performed on naive CD4+ T cells from PBMCs. The subset denotes: CD45RA+ positively selected. This chain joins TRBV14 and TRBJ2-5; D gene unclear. This TCR derives from a man younger than 30 in good health. Some clones in this sample may be carry-over from other donors' samples. CDR3 nucleotides: TGTGCCAGCAGCCAAGATCGCTGGTACCAAGAGACCCAGTACTTC. Translation gives CASSQDRWYQETQYF.